These 15 T cell receptor beta chains share one sample of origin, sequenced in a study of response to subunit inactivated influenza vaccine (dated by TCRdb to between 2018 and 2020). The library was prepared using RT-PCR. The listed sequencing device is Illumina HiSeq 2500. TCRdb ran its own pipeline on the public reads, namely fastp trimming at Q25 and MiXCR clone calling, and kept in-frame beta chains. Rows merge per CDR3 protein into single entries with the most common DNA and genes. The sample data list 700,000 to 900,000 distinct CDR3 sequences, and around 20% of these were observed just once. Jointly, the top ten make up 10% to 13% of the sample. This specimen consisted of PBMCs from blood, obtained roughly 5 days after vaccination. These receptors all stem from a man aged 50 to 59 who received an inactivated influenza vaccine. Donor details come from another sample of the same person, matched by shared clones.

This clonotype was recorded at least ten times. The chain uses TRBV7-2 and TRBJ2-7; D not resolved. Germline V gene sequence: CDR1 SGHTA, CDR2 FQGNSA. V lost 6 bases, J lost 4 bases, and 10 bases lay in between. This CDR3 comprises 12 residues. CDR3: CASRSTPYEQYF. Written as DNA, the CDR3 is TGTGCCAGCAGGTCAACACCTTACGAGCAGTACTTC.

This clonotype was observed a few times. The chain carries TRBV12-3 or TRBV12-4 and TRBJ2-7; possibly TRBD1 for D (5 bases). The CDR3 is 15 amino acids. V lost 6 bases, J lost 0 bases, and 15 bases lay in between. In nucleotides, the CDR3 is TGTGCCAGCAGCAAATCAGGGTCCGTCTCCTACGAGCAGTACTTC. Encoded protein: CASSKSGSVSYEQYF.

This chain connects TRBV7-8 to TRBJ1-1; possible D gene TRBD1, 5 bases. This CDR3 region has 17 residues. Germline V gives CDR1 SGHVS, CDR2 FQNEAQ. V was pared by 5 bases and J by 1 base, with 20 bases between. The CDR3 DNA sequence: TGTGCCAGCAGCCCCCGGGGGTCGGGTAAGGCGAACACTGAAGCTTTCTTT. Protein product: CASSPRGSGKANTEAFF.

This clonotype was observed many times. This chain joins TRBV20-1 and TRBJ2-1; D call uncertain. The CDR3 length is 13 residues. Per germline, CDR1 DFQATT and CDR2 SNEGSKA (reference sequence). The V and J ends lost 6 bases and 6 bases respectively, with 15 bases between them. CDR3 in amino acids: CSATRSWGNEQFF. CDR3 bases: TGCAGTGCAACCCGGTCTTGGGGCAATGAGCAGTTCTTC.

This clonotype has more than one count but fewer than ten. The chain joins TRBV11-2 to TRBJ2-5; D possibly corresponds to TRBD2 (6 bases). CDR1 and CDR2 from the germline V gene are SGHAT and FQNNGV. V was shortened by 1 base and J by 2 bases, with 17 bases between the two germline ends. The CDR3 is made up of 17 amino acids. The CDR3 here is CASSLGLRGGGQETQYF. The CDR3 nucleotides are TGTGCCAGCAGCTTAGGTCTTCGGGGCGGAGGGCAAGAGACCCAGTACTTC. The entire variable domain, with the rest obtained from reference TRBV11-2 and TRBJ2-5, is as follows: EAGVAQSPRYKIIEKRQSVAFWCNPISGHATLYWYQQILGQGPKLLIQFQNNGVVDDSQLPKDRFSAERLKGVDSTLKIQPAKLEDSAVYLCASSLGLRGGGQETQYFGPGTRLLVL.

The chain has TRBV20-1 and TRBJ2-2, with D maybe TRBD2 (6 bases). The CDR3 spans 14 residues. V dropped 3 bases and J dropped 4 bases, with 12 bases sitting between them. CDR1 and CDR2 (germline): DFQATT, SNEGSKA (reference sequence). The CDR3 sequence: CSAREGVGTGELFF. The DNA of the CDR3 is TGCAGTGCTAGGGAGGGAGTTGGCACCGGGGAGCTGTTTTTT.

The chain has TRBV5-1 and TRBJ2-2; no definite D call. The V gene's germline CDR1 is SGHRS and CDR2 YFSETQ. V was pared by 1 base and J by 6 bases, with 10 bases between. The CDR3 is 14 residues long. DNA of the CDR3: TGCGCCAGCAGCTTGTCGGCGAATTCCGGGGAGCTGTTTTTT. Its translation: CASSLSANSGELFF.

This clonotype was counted only a few times. The chain couples TRBV12-3 or TRBV12-4 to TRBJ2-7, with D unresolved. The CDR3 length is 15 residues. The V gene lost 1 base and the J gene lost 5 bases, with 15 bases spanning the gap. The CDR3 coding sequence is TGTGCCAGCAGTTTAGGGGGTGGATTGGGCAACGAGCAGTACTTC. It translates to CASSLGGGLGNEQYF.

The rearrangement uses TRBV18 and TRBJ2-1; maybe TRBD2 (6 bases). Deletions cut 5 bases from V and 7 bases from J, with 12 bases between. Germline CDR1 KGHSH, CDR2 LQKENI. The CDR3 is 13 amino acids. The CDR3 DNA sequence: TGTGCCAGCTCAATCGGGACTGAGAATGAGCAGTTCTTC. It codes for CASSIGTENEQFF.

This clonotype was seen only a few times. V gene TRBV6-2 or TRBV6-3 combines with J gene TRBJ2-7; 10 bases are shared with TRBD1. This CDR3 comprises 16 residues. The V and J ends lost 6 bases and 3 bases, in that order; junction bases with no gene match: 11. In germline, CDR1 is MNHEY, CDR2 SVGEGT. CDR3 in amino acids: CASRTQRQGAYYEQYF. For the CDR3, the DNA is TGTGCCAGCAGGACCCAGAGACAGGGGGCTTACTACGAGCAGTACTTC.

In regard to this clonotype: This CDR3 fails to terminate in the conserved phenylalanine or tryptophan, so it likely reflects a read error. This chain joins TRBV20-1 and TRBJ1-4, with 9 bases identical to TRBD1. Germline V lookup: CDR1 DFQATT, CDR2 SNEGSKA (reference sequence). The CDR3 runs 12 residues. The DNA of the CDR3 is TGCAGCTCTACAGGGGGCAGTGAAAAACTGTTTATT. It yields the protein CSSTGGSEKLFI.

This chain uses TRBV7-2 with TRBJ2-5, with TRBD2 matching over 14 bases. Germline CDR1 is SGHTA and CDR2 is FQGNSA. CDR3 length: 16 residues. After removal of 4 bases from V and 2 bases from J, the junction contained 3 bases not matched to a gene. CDR3 bases: TGTGCCAGCAGCTACGGGACTAGCGGGGGACAAGAGACCCAGTACTTC. Residues: CASSYGTSGGQETQYF.

This chain uses TRBV7-9 with TRBJ2-3, with D unclear. Trimming took off 1 base at V and 2 bases at J, with 10 bases between the two ends. This CDR3 contains 15 residues. The V gene's germline CDR1 is SEHNR and CDR2 FQNEAQ (reference sequence). CDR3 DNA sequence: TGTGCCAGCAGCTTAGAGTGGCTAGACACAGATACGCAGTATTTT. Translating it yields CASSLEWLDTDTQYF. Full variable domain (outside the CDR3, taken from reference TRBV7-9 and TRBJ2-3): DTGVSQNPRHKITKRGQNVTFRCDPISEHNRLYWYRQTLGQGPEFLTYFQNEAQLEKSRLLSDRFSAERPKGSFSTLEIQRTEQGDSAMYLCASSLEWLDTDTQYFGPGTRLTVL.

This clonotype occurred many times. The V gene is TRBV5-1, the J gene TRBJ2-1, with D perhaps TRBD1 (6 bases). Trimming left V 0 bases short and J 8 bases short, with 15 bases between. Germline CDR1 is SGHRS and CDR2 is YFSETQ. The CDR3 runs to 15 residues. CDR3 sequence: CASSLAGVGFDEQFF. The CDR3 nucleotides are TGCGCCAGCAGCTTGGCAGGGGTAGGCTTTGATGAGCAGTTCTTC.

This clonotype was seen only a few times. The V and J genes are TRBV7-6 and TRBJ2-4; D gene ambiguous. CDR3 length: 13 amino acids. Trimming cost V 3 bases and J 6 bases, with 9 bases left between them. Germline lookup yields CDR1 SGHVS and CDR2 FNYEAQ. The CDR3 is CASSFNPSNIQYF. CDR3 in DNA: TGTGCCAGCAGCTTTAACCCCTCAAACATTCAGTACTTC. Together with reference TRBV7-6 and TRBJ2-4, the CDR3 gives the full variable domain: GAGVSQSPRYKVTKRGQDVALRCDPISGHVSLYWYRQALGQGPEFLTYFNYEAQQDKSGLPNDRFSAERPEGSISTLTIQRTEQRDSAMYRCASSFNPSNIQYFGAGTRLSVL.